These 27 T cell receptor beta chains came from one sample sequenced in a study of blood T cell repertoires in COVID-19. Profiling relied on immunoSEQ multiplex PCR, and the TCRdb table lists in-frame clones only, not all of them. This table has roughly 150,000 clones, around 83% appearing once. Sequencing input: peripheral blood. The receptors shown here come from a woman aged 45-65 years with COVID-19, enrolled during active disease.

The chain uses TRBV28 and TRBJ2-5; 7 bases are shared with TRBD2. With 3 bases clipped from V and 5 bases from J, the junction kept 12 bases outside the gene matches. The CDR3 sequence is 16 residues long. Germline V gives CDR1 MDHEN, CDR2 SYDVKM. The CDR3 nucleotides read TGTGCCAGCAGTTTGTTTGGGGAGGGCACAACGGAGACCCAGTACTTC. This translates into CASSLFGEGTTETQYF.

The chain has TRBV6-1 and TRBJ1-1; a possible D gene is TRBD1 (5 bases). CDR1 is MNHNS, CDR2 SASEGT, per germline. The length of the CDR3 is 14 residues. Trimming shortened V by 2 bases and J by 4 bases, and 11 bases separated the two germline ends. The DNA of the CDR3 is TGTGCCAGCAGTGAATGGGAGGGGAGCACTGAAGCTTTCTTT. As protein: CASSEWEGSTEAFF.

This rearrangement joins TRBV11-3 to TRBJ1-1; no firm D call. Trimming took 6 bases from V and 5 from J, leaving 13 bases between them. Per the germline V gene, CDR1 is SGHNT and CDR2 is YENEEA. The CDR3 is made up of 13 amino acids. The CDR3 protein is CASSTEGRTEAFF. CDR3 sequence (DNA): TGTGCCAGCAGTACCGAGGGTCGGACTGAAGCTTTCTTT.

The chain's CDR3 is CASSQEGWTIYNEQFF. The CDR3 region has the DNA TGTGCCAGCAGCCAAGAGGGCTGGACAATTTACAATGAGCAGTTCTTC. This sequence joins TRBV3-1 (or the pseudogene TRBV3-2) and TRBJ2-1, with D tentatively TRBD1 (5 bases). Germline-derived CDR1 and CDR2 are LGHDT and YNNKEL (reference sequence). This CDR3 comprises 16 residues. The ends were cut back, 0 bases at V and 4 bases at J, with 13 bases in the middle.

This chain joins TRBV10-1 and TRBJ1-1, with D unclear. Between the trimmed V and J ends, which lost 0 bases and 7 bases, there was a span of 9 bases. CDR1 is WNHNN, CDR2 SYGVQD, per germline (reference sequence). CDR3 size: 13 residues. The CDR3 DNA reads TGCGCCAGCAGTGAGTCCCGGGGAAGTGAAGCTTTCTTT. Amino acid sequence: CASSESRGSEAFF.

The rearrangement joins TRBV6-6 to TRBJ1-1; D call uncertain. The germline V gene has CDR1 MNHNY and CDR2 SVGAGI (reference sequence). The CDR3 is 16 amino acids. The V and J ends lost 5 bases and 0 bases respectively, with 16 bases between them. In DNA, the CDR3 is TGTGCCAGCAGTAGCGGACTCGTGGTCATGAACACTGAAGCTTTCTTT. As protein: CASSSGLVVMNTEAFF.

This sequence joins TRBV7-6 and TRBJ2-1; 11 bases align to TRBD1. J was trimmed by 4 bases and V by 4 bases; bases with no gene match: 9. CDR3 length equals 17 residues. Germline V lookup: CDR1 SGHVS, CDR2 FNYEAQ. CDR3 sequence: CASSSPGQGALYNEQFF. The CDR3 nucleotides read TGTGCCAGCAGCTCACCTGGACAGGGGGCTCTGTACAATGAGCAGTTCTTC. The full variable domain, completed using reference TRBV7-6 and TRBJ2-1, is GAGVSQSPRYKVTKRGQDVALRCDPISGHVSLYWYRQALGQGPEFLTYFNYEAQQDKSGLPNDRFSAERPEGSISTLTIQRTEQRDSAMYRCASSSPGQGALYNEQFFGPGTRLTVL.

The rearrangement joins TRBV9 to TRBJ2-1; unclear D gene. The CDR3 spans 13 residues. From germline, CDR1 is SGDLS and CDR2 YYNGEE. As DNA, the CDR3 is TGTGCTCCCTCGGCGGTTTCCTACAATGAGCAGTTCTTC. Encoded protein: CAPSAVSYNEQFF.

This clone was counted a single time. The V and J genes are TRBV4-1 and TRBJ2-7, with 8 bases aligning to TRBD1. Germline trimming cut 4 bases from V and 3 bases from J; bases unmatched to any gene: 8. The CDR3 has 15 amino acids. CDR1 and CDR2 from the germline V gene are MGHRA and YSYEKL. CDR3 DNA sequence: TGCGCCAGCAGCCGCCTCGGACAGGGTGTCTACGAGCAGTACTTC. It codes for CASSRLGQGVYEQYF.

This clone was observed a single time. As DNA, the CDR3 is TGTGCCAGTAGTATCGACAGGGAACTAAACATTCAGTACTTC. Its translation is CASSIDRELNIQYF. The gene calls are TRBV19 and TRBJ2-4; TRBD1 agrees at 7 bases. This CDR3 has 14 amino acids. The germline gives CDR1 LNHDA, CDR2 SQIVND (reference sequence). V lost 3 bases to trimming and J lost 6 bases; unmatched junction nucleotides: 5.

The rearrangement links TRBV4-2 to TRBJ2-1; TRBD2 matches 10 bases. Trimming cost V 4 bases and J 4 bases; bases outside gene matches: 4. CDR3 length: 15 amino acids. CDR1 is LGHNA and CDR2 is YNFKEQ in the germline V gene. In DNA form, the CDR3 reads TGTGCCAGCAGCCCCAGCGGGGGGGATTACAATGAGCAGTTCTTC. Protein sequence: CASSPSGGDYNEQFF.

The genes are TRBV7-2 and TRBJ2-3, with 8 bases fitting TRBD2. CDR3 length: 17 amino acids. Unmatched junction bases numbered 9, after V lost 2 bases and J lost 2 bases. Germline V lookup: CDR1 SGHTA, CDR2 FQGNSA. CDR3 in DNA: TGTGCCAGCAGCTTAATTGGAGCGGGGGCGATCACAGATACGCAGTATTTT. This codes for CASSLIGAGAITDTQYF. Drawing the rest from reference TRBV7-2 and TRBJ2-3, the complete variable domain is GAGVSQSPSNKVTEKGKDVELRCDPISGHTALYWYRQSLGQGLEFLIYFQGNSAPDKSGLPSDRFSAERTGGSVSTLTIQRTQQEDSAVYLCASSLIGAGAITDTQYFGPGTRLTVL.

V is TRBV28 and J is TRBJ2-2; D unclear. This CDR3 is built from 15 residues. V shed 2 bases and J shed 4 bases, with 11 bases lying between them. In germline, CDR1 is MDHEN, CDR2 SYDVKM. The CDR3 sequence: CASSLGRLGTGELFF. The CDR3 DNA follows: TGTGCCAGCAGTTTAGGCAGGCTGGGCACCGGGGAGCTGTTTTTT. The full variable domain, rest sourced from reference TRBV28 and TRBJ2-2, is DVKVTQSSRYLVKRTGEKVFLECVQDMDHENMFWYRQDPGLGLRLIYFSYDVKMKEKGDIPEGYSVSREKKERFSLILESASTNQTSMYLCASSLGRLGTGELFFGEGSRLTVL.

The chain employs TRBV7-9 and TRBJ2-5; 7 bases align to TRBD1. V was clipped by 4 bases and J by 5 bases; unmatched bases: 7. This CDR3 comprises 14 residues. CDR1 is SEHNR and CDR2 is FQNEAQ in the germline V gene (reference sequence). Written as DNA, the CDR3 is TGTGCCAGCAGCTGGGACAGCTCGTATGAGACCCAGTACTTC. This encodes CASSWDSSYETQYF. The full variable domain, rest sourced from reference TRBV7-9 and TRBJ2-5, is DTGVSQNPRHKITKRGQNVTFRCDPISEHNRLYWYRQTLGQGPEFLTYFQNEAQLEKSRLLSDRFSAERPKGSFSTLEIQRTEQGDSAMYLCASSWDSSYETQYFGPGTRLLVL.

The chain has TRBV2 and TRBJ2-1; maybe TRBD2 (6 bases). There are 9 residues in the CDR3. Germline V CDR1 and CDR2: SNHLY, FYNNEI. CDR3 in DNA: TGTGGGAGGGAAGGTGAGCAGTTCTTC. Translated: CGREGEQFF.

This chain joins TRBV20-1 and TRBJ2-4, with a weak D call TRBD2 (6 bases). Trimming cost V 3 bases and J 8 bases, with 23 bases left between them. This CDR3 is 16 amino acids long. Germline CDR1 and CDR2: DFQATT and SNEGSKA (reference sequence). CDR3 protein: CSASPIGEPRGYIQYF. DNA of the CDR3: TGCAGTGCTAGTCCTATCGGCGAGCCTCGGGGGTACATTCAGTACTTC.

The CDR3 sequence is CASSYEGAYGYTF. The CDR3 nucleotides are TGTGCCAGCAGTTACGAGGGGGCTTATGGCTACACCTTC. The chain links TRBV6-5 to TRBJ1-2, with 7 bases identical to TRBD1. Germline V gene data show CDR1 as MNHEY and CDR2 as SVGAGI. The CDR3 covers 13 residues. The ends lost 2 bases at V and 5 bases at J; junction bases unmatched: 2.

V and J are TRBV7-6 and TRBJ2-5, with D possibly matching TRBD2 (6 bases). CDR1 is SGHVS, CDR2 FNYEAQ, per germline. CDR3 length equals 15 residues. Trimming removed 4 bases from V and 10 bases from J, with 22 bases in between. The CDR3 here is CASSSSRDSARDQYF. The CDR3 DNA reads TGTGCCAGCAGCTCTTCACGGGACTCCGCAAGGGACCAGTACTTC.

V and J are TRBV5-8 and TRBJ2-1; TRBD2 matches at 7 bases. The CDR3 runs 16 residues. Trimming took 4 bases from V and 1 from J; bases not matched to a gene: 8. The germline gives CDR1 SGHTS, CDR2 YDEGEE. CDR3 loop: CASSRAGTGSYNEQFF. The CDR3 region has the DNA TGTGCCAGCAGCCGAGCGGGGACGGGGTCCTACAATGAGCAGTTCTTC.

A few counts support this clone. The chain has TRBV19 and TRBJ1-1; D is perhaps TRBD1 (6 bases). Germline-derived CDR1 and CDR2 are LNHDA and SQIVND (reference sequence). CDR3 length: 15 residues. The ends were cut back, 0 bases at V and 4 bases at J, with 12 bases in the middle. This CDR3 is CASSIDIRGSTEAFF. CDR3 nucleotides: TGTGCCAGTAGTATAGATATCAGGGGAAGCACTGAAGCTTTCTTT.

J is TRBJ1-2 and V is TRBV7-2, with TRBD1 identical over 9 bases. CDR3 length: 16 amino acids. Germline CDR1 is SGHTA and CDR2 is FQGNSA. The ends lost 1 base at V and 6 bases at J; junction bases unmatched: 9. In DNA form, the CDR3 reads TGTGCCAGCAGCTTAGATGGCTGGGGGACAGGGAATGGCTACACCTTC. It codes for CASSLDGWGTGNGYTF.

This clone was seen just once. The chain employs TRBV6-5 and TRBJ1-2; a possible D gene is TRBD1 (6 bases). The CDR3 loop spans 13 amino acids. Germline CDR1 is MNHEY and CDR2 is SVGAGI. Trimming took off 5 bases at V and 0 bases at J, with 7 bases between the two ends. The chain's CDR3 is CASSRGTNYGYTF. CDR3 bases: TGTGCCAGCAGTAGGGGGACTAACTATGGCTACACCTTC.

This clone has just a few counts. The chain recombines TRBV5-1 with TRBJ1-1, with a weak D call TRBD1 (6 bases). The CDR3 extends over 14 amino acids. Per germline, CDR1 SGHRS and CDR2 YFSETQ. V dropped 4 bases and J dropped 2 bases, with 12 bases sitting between them. CDR3 sequence: CASSVGTLNTEAFF. CDR3 bases: TGCGCCAGCAGCGTCGGGACACTTAACACTGAAGCTTTCTTT.

The V and J genes are TRBV3-1 (or the pseudogene TRBV3-2) and TRBJ2-5; D possibly corresponds to TRBD1 (6 bases). The germline gives CDR1 LGHDT, CDR2 YNNKEL (reference sequence). The CDR3 contains 16 residues. Trimming stripped 0 bases from V and 1 base from J, with 12 bases between. This CDR3 reads CASSQDMNRAQETQYF. DNA of the CDR3: TGTGCCAGCAGCCAAGATATGAACAGGGCCCAAGAGACCCAGTACTTC.

The chain uses TRBV6-5 and TRBJ2-1; 10 bases agree with TRBD1. Trimming removed 0 bases from V and 7 bases from J; junction bases left unmatched: 3. This CDR3 is built from 15 residues. The germline V gene has CDR1 MNHEY and CDR2 SVGAGI. CDR3 protein: CASSYSTGGENEQFF. The DNA of the CDR3 is TGTGCCAGCAGTTACTCGACAGGGGGCGAGAATGAGCAGTTCTTC.

This chain joins TRBV7-9 and TRBJ2-1, with 7 positions matching TRBD2. The J segment lost 0 bases and the V segment lost 7 bases, leaving 9 bases of the junction unmatched. CDR3 length: 16 amino acids. From germline, CDR1 is SEHNR and CDR2 FQNEAQ (reference sequence). CDR3 residues: CASTPTSVSSYNEQFF. DNA of the CDR3: TGTGCCAGCACCCCAACTAGCGTCAGCTCCTACAATGAGCAGTTCTTC.

In the case of this clone: The identical CDR3 is also encoded by other nucleotide sequences in the sample. The chain links TRBV7-2 to TRBJ2-5; possibly TRBD2 for D (6 bases). Germline V gene sequence: CDR1 SGHTA, CDR2 FQGNSA. The CDR3 loop spans 13 amino acids. The V and J ends lost 2 bases and 5 bases respectively, with 9 bases between them. This chain's CDR3 is CASSLLGGETQYF. The CDR3 DNA is TGTGCCAGCAGCTTACTTGGGGGGGAGACCCAGTACTTC.